Listed below are T cell receptor beta chains from one sample, sequenced in a study of T cells in Graves' hyperthyroidism and ophthalmopathy. TCRdb itself ran the multiplex PCR reads through MiXCR, one entry per CDR3 protein. The top ten clones hold around an eighth of a sample with hundreds of thousands of distinct CDR3 sequences, 14% of them seen once. The sample was blood. Receptor source: a woman in her 50s with Graves' ophthalmopathy. Each CDR3 is given with its conserved first and last residue. Each record gives: CDR3 DNA, CDR3 protein, D gene, clone size, V gene, J gene. D genes are given only for firm matches. The size field is filled for only some rows; it gives once, few, many or a size class.

TGTGCCAGCAGCGAAACTAGCGGGAGAACAGATACGCAGTATTTT	CASSETSGRTDTQYF	TRBD2	few	TRBV9	TRBJ2-3
TGTGCCAGCAGCTTATTAGCAGATGTATACAATGAGCAGTTCTTC	CASSLLADVYNEQFF	NA	many	TRBV7-2	TRBJ2-1
TGTGCCAGCAGTTTACAATTAAACACCGGGGAGCTGTTTTTT	CASSLQLNTGELFF	NA	many	TRBV12-3/TRBV12-4	TRBJ2-2
TGCGCCAGCAGTTCGTCTCTAGGGACTAGCGGTTACAATGAGCAGTTCTTC	CASSSSLGTSGYNEQFF	TRBD2	NA	TRBV5-1	TRBJ2-1
TGTGCCAGCAGTTCCACTGGACAGGGCAGGCAGCCCCAGCATTTT	CASSSTGQGRQPQHF	TRBD1	many	TRBV6-2/TRBV6-3	TRBJ1-5
TGTGCCAGCAGTGAACGGACCGTACTAGCGGGATACAATGAGCAGTTCTTC	CASSERTVLAGYNEQFF	TRBD2	many	TRBV25-1	TRBJ2-1
TGCGCCAGCAGCTTGGCAGCAACCAGAGAGACCCAGTACTTC	CASSLAATRETQYF	NA	NA	TRBV5-1	TRBJ2-5
TGTGCCAGCAGTAAAAGACAAATAAACACTGAAGCTTTCTTT	CASSKRQINTEAFF	NA	few	TRBV6-1	TRBJ1-1
TGTGCTAGCAGCTCCAGGGGATCAGAAGAGACCCAGTACTTC	CASSSRGSEETQYF	NA	NA	TRBV7-7	TRBJ2-5
TGTGCCAGCAGCTACTTTAGCGGGAGCTGGACCGGGGAGCTGTTTTTT	CASSYFSGSWTGELFF	TRBD2	NA	TRBV7-9	TRBJ2-2
TGCAGTGCTGAACCCATCGACAGGGGGCGCGGAGATACGCAGTATTTT	CSAEPIDRGRGDTQYF	TRBD1	NA	TRBV20-1	TRBJ2-3
TGTGCCAGCTCCCACACTGCTCGGGGGAGTTCACCCCTCCACTTT	CASSHTARGSSPLHF	NA	many	TRBV18	TRBJ1-6
TGCGCCAGCAGCTTGTTCGGCGGGCCCCACGATGAAAAACTGTTTTTT	CASSLFGGPHDEKLFF	NA	many	TRBV5-1	TRBJ1-4
TGCGCCAGCAGCCAAGTTAGCGGGAAGTACAATGAGCAGTTCTTC	CASSQVSGKYNEQFF	TRBD2	NA	TRBV4-1	TRBJ2-1
TGTGCCAGCAGTTTTAGTAGGGGTCTATTTCCCCAGCATTTT	CASSFSRGLFPQHF	NA	many	TRBV28	TRBJ1-5
TGTGCCAGCAGCTTCCGACTAGCAAGCTACGAGCAGTACTTC	CASSFRLASYEQYF	TRBD2	many	TRBV13	TRBJ2-7
TGTGCCAGCAGCTTAACACAGCGGGCCTTACAAGAGACCCAGTACTTC	CASSLTQRALQETQYF	NA	many	TRBV7-9	TRBJ2-5
TGTGCCAGCAGACTAGGGGGCGGGGAGACCCAGTACTTC	CASRLGGGETQYF	TRBD1	NA	TRBV6-1	TRBJ2-5
TGTGCCAGCTCTGAAACCTCGTACGAGCAGTACTTC	CASSETSYEQYF	NA	many	TRBV6-1	TRBJ2-7
TGTGCCAGCAGCCAAGACGCTAGCGGAGGAAATGAGCAGTTCTTC	CASSQDASGGNEQFF	TRBD2	NA	TRBV4-2	TRBJ2-1
TGTGCCAGCAGACATCGTAGGACAGAACTCTACGAGCAGTACTTC	CASRHRRTELYEQYF	NA	many	TRBV6-1	TRBJ2-7
TGTGCCATCAGTGAGTCTGTGGTCAGGGGACCGGCCGGGGAGCTGTTTTTT	CAISESVVRGPAGELFF	NA	few	TRBV10-3	TRBJ2-2
TGCGCCAGCAGCCAAACCGGGCCGAGCGATGAGCAGTTCTTC	CASSQTGPSDEQFF	NA	NA	TRBV4-1	TRBJ2-1
TGTGCCAGCAGCTTAGATTGGGGACCCGGGGAGCTGTTTTTT	CASSLDWGPGELFF	NA	few	TRBV11-3	TRBJ2-2
TGTGCCAGCAGCTTAGGGGGACAGGGGCCTGGCTACACCTTC	CASSLGGQGPGYTF	TRBD1	many	TRBV11-2	TRBJ1-2
TGCGCCAGCAGACCCACGTCGGGGTTCGCCTACAATGAGCAGTTCTTC	CASRPTSGFAYNEQFF	NA	few	TRBV4-1	TRBJ2-1
TGCAGTGCTCGGGACAGGGCCTCCTACGAGCAGTACTTC	CSARDRASYEQYF	TRBD1	many	TRBV20-1	TRBJ2-7
TGTGCCAGCTCACCCCTAGCGGGAGGCACAGATACGCAGTATTTT	CASSPLAGGTDTQYF	TRBD2	many	TRBV5-1	TRBJ2-3
TGTGCCAGCAGTTACGCGTCGGGAACCAACATTCAGTACTTC	CASSYASGTNIQYF	NA	few	TRBV6-5	TRBJ2-4
TGTGCCAGCAGCCTAGAAACGGGAGGGCCGGAAGACAATGAGCAGTTCTTC	CASSLETGGPEDNEQFF	TRBD2	many	TRBV7-9	TRBJ2-1
TGTGCCAGCAGCGACCCCGGGAGACAAGTTGAGCAGTTCTTC	CASSDPGRQVEQFF	NA	once	TRBV6-1	TRBJ2-1
TGTGCCAGCCGCCCATTTGTGACAGATACGCAGTATTTT	CASRPFVTDTQYF	NA	NA	TRBV12-3/TRBV12-4	TRBJ2-3
TGCAGCGTTGAGGGACAGGGGAGAATTGGTGGGCAGTACTTC	CSVEGQGRIGGQYF	TRBD1	many	TRBV29-1	TRBJ2-7
TGCGCCAGCGGACAGGGGGCAAACACTGAAGCTTTCTTT	CASGQGANTEAFF	TRBD1	many	TRBV5-1	TRBJ1-1
TGTGCCAGCAGCGGACAGGGGTCTAACTATGGCTACACCTTC	CASSGQGSNYGYTF	TRBD1	NA	TRBV9	TRBJ1-2
TGTGCCAGCAGTCTCAAGTCTAGCGGGAGGGGTGAGCAGTTCTTC	CASSLKSSGRGEQFF	TRBD2	many	TRBV28	TRBJ2-1
TGTGCCAGCAGTTTATGGCCAGGGGGAATTAATAGCAATCAGCCCCAGCATTTT	CASSLWPGGINSNQPQHF	TRBD1	many	TRBV12-3/TRBV12-4	TRBJ1-5
TGTGCCACCAGTGACGTACACTCCTACGAGCAGTACTTC	CATSDVHSYEQYF	NA	many	TRBV24-1	TRBJ2-7
TGTGCCACCAGTGATAGGCGAGCGGGCGATAACACCGGGGAGCTGTTTTTT	CATSDRRAGDNTGELFF	NA	NA	TRBV24-1	TRBJ2-2
TGCAGCGTTGCTCGAAGAATGAACACTGAAGCTTTCTTT	CSVARRMNTEAFF	NA	few	TRBV29-1	TRBJ1-1
TGTGCCAGCAGCTTAGCGGAGAGTGGTCGCGGGGGTGAGCAGTTCTTC	CASSLAESGRGGEQFF	TRBD2	many	TRBV7-9	TRBJ2-1
TGCAGTGCCTCGGGGTCGGGGGTTTACAATGAGCAGTTCTTC	CSASGSGVYNEQFF	NA	few	TRBV20-1	TRBJ2-1
TGTGCCATTACCACAACTCCGGGATCAAAGAACACTGAAGCTTTCTTT	CAITTTPGSKNTEAFF	NA	many	TRBV19	TRBJ1-1
TGTGCCAGCAGCTTAGTCTCGGGGTCGGATACGCAGTATTTT	CASSLVSGSDTQYF	NA	many	TRBV7-8	TRBJ2-3
TGTGCCAGCAGTAGTGGTTGGGGCGACACTGAAGCTTTCTTT	CASSSGWGDTEAFF	NA	many	TRBV28	TRBJ1-1
TGCGCCAGCAGCGGCGGGACTAGCGCGAGCACAGATACGCAGTATTTT	CASSGGTSASTDTQYF	TRBD2	few	TRBV5-1	TRBJ2-3
TGTGCCAGCAGTTACTCCTTTGGCAGTGAGCAGTTCTTC	CASSYSFGSEQFF	NA	many	TRBV6-2/TRBV6-3	TRBJ2-1
TGTGCCAGCAGCCACGGGACAGAGCAGTTCTTC	CASSHGTEQFF	NA	many	TRBV3-1	TRBJ2-1
TGTGCCAGCAGGGACCTAGCGGGAGGGAGCACAGATACGCAGTATTTT	CASRDLAGGSTDTQYF	TRBD2	NA	TRBV6-1	TRBJ2-3